This T cell receptor (beta chain) comes out of a study of CD8+ T cells in alopecia areata. Across the study: After 6 to 18 months of tofacitinib, follow-up continued 6 months off drug.

This clone has more than one count but fewer than ten. Sequencing relied on a cDNA template that was reverse transcribed from extracted RNA. Clones were read by immunoSEQ multiplex PCR, and TCRdb kept only the in-frame ones, dropping some. The sample has some 120,000 clones, 45% to 60% seen once. Germline V gene lookup returns CDR1 MNHNY and CDR2 SVGAGI (reference sequence). This CDR3 spans 13 amino acids. The V end lost 6 bases, the J end lost 6 bases, and 15 bases lay between the germline ends. This specimen was CD4+ T cells sorted from blood, taken at week 0. The gene calls are TRBV6-6 and TRBJ2-7, with TRBD1 as a possible D gene (6 bases). This receptor was obtained from a human donor with alopecia areata. The CDR3 DNA follows: TGTGCCAGCAGACTCACAGGGTACCTCGAGCAGTACTTC. It translates to CASRLTGYLEQYF.